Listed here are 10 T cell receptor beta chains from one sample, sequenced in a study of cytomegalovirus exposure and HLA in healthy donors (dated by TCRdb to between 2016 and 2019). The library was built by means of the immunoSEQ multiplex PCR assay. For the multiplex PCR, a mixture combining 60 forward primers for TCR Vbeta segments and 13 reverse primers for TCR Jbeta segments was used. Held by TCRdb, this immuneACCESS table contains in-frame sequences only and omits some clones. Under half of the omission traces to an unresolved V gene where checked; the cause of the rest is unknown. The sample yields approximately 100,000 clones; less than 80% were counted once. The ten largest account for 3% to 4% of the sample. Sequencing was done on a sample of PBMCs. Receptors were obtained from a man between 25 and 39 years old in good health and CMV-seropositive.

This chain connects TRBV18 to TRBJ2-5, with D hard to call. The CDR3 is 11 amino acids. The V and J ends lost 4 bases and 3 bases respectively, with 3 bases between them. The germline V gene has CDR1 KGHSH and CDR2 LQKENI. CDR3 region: CASSLKETQYF. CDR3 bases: TGTGCCAGCTCACTAAAAGAGACCCAGTACTTC.

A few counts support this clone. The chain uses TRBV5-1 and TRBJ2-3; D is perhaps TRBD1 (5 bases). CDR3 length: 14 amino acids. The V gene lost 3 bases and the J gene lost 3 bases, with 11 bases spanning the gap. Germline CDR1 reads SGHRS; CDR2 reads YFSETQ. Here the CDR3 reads CASSSDSRTDTQYF. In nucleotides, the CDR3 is TGCGCCAGCAGCTCCGACAGTCGGACAGATACGCAGTATTTT.

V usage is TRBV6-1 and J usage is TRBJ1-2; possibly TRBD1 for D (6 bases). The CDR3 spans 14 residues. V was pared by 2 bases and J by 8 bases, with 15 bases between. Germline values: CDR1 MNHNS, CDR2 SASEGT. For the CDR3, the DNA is TGTGCCAGCAGTGAATTGAGGGGGGGCGGGGGCTACACCTTC. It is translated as CASSELRGGGGYTF.

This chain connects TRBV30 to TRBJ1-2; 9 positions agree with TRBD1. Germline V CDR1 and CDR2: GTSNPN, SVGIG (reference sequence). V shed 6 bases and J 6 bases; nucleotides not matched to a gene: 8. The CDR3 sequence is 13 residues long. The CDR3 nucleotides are TGTGCCTGTGGTTGGGACAGGGATAATGGCTACACCTTC. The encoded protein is CACGWDRDNGYTF. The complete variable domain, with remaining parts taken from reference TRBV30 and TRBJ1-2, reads SQTIHQWPATLVQPVGSPLSLECTVEGTSNPNLYWYRQAAGRGLQLLFYSVGIGQISSEVPQNLSASRPQDRQFILSSKKLLLSDSGFYLCACGWDRDNGYTFGSGTRLTVV.

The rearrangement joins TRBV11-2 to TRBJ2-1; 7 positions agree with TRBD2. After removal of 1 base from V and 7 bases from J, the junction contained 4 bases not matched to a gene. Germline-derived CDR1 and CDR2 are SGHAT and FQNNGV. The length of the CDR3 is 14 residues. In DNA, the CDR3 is TGTGCCAGCAGCTTAGCTAGCGGACTGAATGAGCAGTTCTTC. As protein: CASSLASGLNEQFF.

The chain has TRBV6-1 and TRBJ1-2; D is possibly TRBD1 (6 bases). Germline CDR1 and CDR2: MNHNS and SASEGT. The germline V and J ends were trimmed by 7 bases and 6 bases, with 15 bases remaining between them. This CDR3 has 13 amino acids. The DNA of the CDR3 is TGTGCCAGCATTCAGGACAGCTTCAATGGCTACACCTTC. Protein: CASIQDSFNGYTF.

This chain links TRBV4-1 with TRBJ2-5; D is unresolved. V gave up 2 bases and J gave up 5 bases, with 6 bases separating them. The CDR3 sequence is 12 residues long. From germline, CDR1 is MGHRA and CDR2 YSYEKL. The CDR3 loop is CASSQPLETQYF. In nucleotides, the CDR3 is TGCGCCAGCAGCCAACCACTCGAGACCCAGTACTTC.

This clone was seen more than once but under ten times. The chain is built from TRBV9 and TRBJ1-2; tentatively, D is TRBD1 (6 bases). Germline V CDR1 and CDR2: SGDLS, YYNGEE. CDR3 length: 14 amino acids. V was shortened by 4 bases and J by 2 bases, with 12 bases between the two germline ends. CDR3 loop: CASSPTGQNYGYTF. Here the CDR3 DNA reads TGTGCCAGCAGCCCCACGGGACAAAACTATGGCTACACCTTC.

The CDR3 sequence: CASTQEGGGADTQYF. The DNA of the CDR3 is TGTGCCAGCACCCAAGAGGGGGGGGGTGCAGATACGCAGTATTTT. This chain joins TRBV2 and TRBJ2-3; D perhaps matches TRBD2 (7 bases). There are 15 residues in the CDR3. Trimming pared 7 bases from V and 4 bases from J, leaving 18 bases between. Per the germline V gene, CDR1 is SNHLY and CDR2 is FYNNEI.

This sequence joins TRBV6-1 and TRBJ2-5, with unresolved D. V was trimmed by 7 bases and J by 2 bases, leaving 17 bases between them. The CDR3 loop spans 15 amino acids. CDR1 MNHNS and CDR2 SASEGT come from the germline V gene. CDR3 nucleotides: TGTGCCAGCATTTCTGTTATGGGCAGACAAGAGACCCAGTACTTC. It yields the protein CASISVMGRQETQYF.